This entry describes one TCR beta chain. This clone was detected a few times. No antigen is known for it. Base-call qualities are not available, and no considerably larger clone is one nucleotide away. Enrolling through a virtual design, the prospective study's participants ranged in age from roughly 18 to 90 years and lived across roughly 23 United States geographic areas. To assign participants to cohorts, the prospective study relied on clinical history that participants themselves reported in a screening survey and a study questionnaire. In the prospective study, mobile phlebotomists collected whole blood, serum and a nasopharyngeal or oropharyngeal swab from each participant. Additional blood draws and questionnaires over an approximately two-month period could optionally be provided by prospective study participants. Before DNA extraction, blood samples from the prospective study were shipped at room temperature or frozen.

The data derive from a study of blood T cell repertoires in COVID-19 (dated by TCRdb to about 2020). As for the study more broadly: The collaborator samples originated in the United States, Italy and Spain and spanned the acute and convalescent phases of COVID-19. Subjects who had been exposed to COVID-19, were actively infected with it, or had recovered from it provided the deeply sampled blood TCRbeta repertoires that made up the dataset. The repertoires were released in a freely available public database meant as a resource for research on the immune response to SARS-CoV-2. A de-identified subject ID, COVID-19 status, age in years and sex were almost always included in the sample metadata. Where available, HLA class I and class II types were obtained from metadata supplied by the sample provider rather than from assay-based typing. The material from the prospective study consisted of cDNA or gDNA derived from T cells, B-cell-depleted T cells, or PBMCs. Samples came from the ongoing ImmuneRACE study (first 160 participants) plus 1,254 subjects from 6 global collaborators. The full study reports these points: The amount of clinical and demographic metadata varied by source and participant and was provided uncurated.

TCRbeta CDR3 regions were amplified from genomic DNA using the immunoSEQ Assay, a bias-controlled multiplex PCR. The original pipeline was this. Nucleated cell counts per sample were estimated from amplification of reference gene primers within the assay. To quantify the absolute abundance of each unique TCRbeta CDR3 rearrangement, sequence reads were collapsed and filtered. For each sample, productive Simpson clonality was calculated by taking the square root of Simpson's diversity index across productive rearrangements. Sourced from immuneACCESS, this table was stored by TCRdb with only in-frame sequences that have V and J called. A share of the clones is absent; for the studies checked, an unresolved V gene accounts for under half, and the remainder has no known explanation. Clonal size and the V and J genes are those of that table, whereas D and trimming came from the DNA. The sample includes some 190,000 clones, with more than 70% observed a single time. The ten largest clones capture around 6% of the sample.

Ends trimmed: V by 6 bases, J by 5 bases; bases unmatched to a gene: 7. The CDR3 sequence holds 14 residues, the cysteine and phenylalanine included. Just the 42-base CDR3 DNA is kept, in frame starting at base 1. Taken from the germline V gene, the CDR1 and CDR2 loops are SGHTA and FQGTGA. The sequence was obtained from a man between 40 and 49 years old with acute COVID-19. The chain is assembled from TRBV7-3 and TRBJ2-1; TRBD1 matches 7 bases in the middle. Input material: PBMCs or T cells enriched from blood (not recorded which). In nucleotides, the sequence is TGTGCCAGCAGACGGACAGGTATAGACAATGAGCAGTTCTTC. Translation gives CASRRTGIDNEQFF.